The rows below give T cell receptor beta chains drawn from one sample of a study of blood T cell repertoires in COVID-19. Generated by immunoSEQ multiplex PCR, the TCRdb table keeps only in-frame clones and is missing some. Among about 430,000 clones listed, more than 70% were seen once. The source material was PBMCs or T cells enriched from blood (not recorded which). The receptors here all came from a woman aged 18-29 years who had been exposed to COVID-19. Both conserved end residues are part of each CDR3. The D gene is left open where the match is weak. Only part of the rows carry a size: once, few, many, or a class if the clone is expanded.

D: TRBD1
V: TRBV19
size: .
J: TRBJ1-5
DNA: TGTGCCAGTAGTAGCGGACAGGAGTACAATCAGCCCCAGCATTTT
CDR3: CASSSGQEYNQPQHF

D: TRBD1
V: TRBV30
size: .
J: TRBJ1-1
DNA: TGTGCCTGGAGTAAACAGGGGTTAACTGAAGCTTTCTTT
CDR3: CAWSKQGLTEAFF

D: .
V: TRBV28
size: .
J: TRBJ2-5
DNA: TGTGCCAGCAGTCCAGGGATCGTACGACGGGAGACCCAGTACTTC
CDR3: CASSPGIVRRETQYF

D: .
V: TRBV18
size: few
J: TRBJ1-1
DNA: TGTGCCAGCTCACGAGGTGATGGGGCTCTTGAAGCTTTCTTT
CDR3: CASSRGDGALEAFF

D: TRBD2
V: TRBV2
size: .
J: TRBJ2-5
DNA: TGTGCCAGCAAAGCTTCTGGCGGGACTAGCGGGGGGGATCGAAGGCAGACCCAGTACTTC
CDR3: CASKASGGTSGGDRRQTQYF

D: .
V: TRBV9
size: .
J: TRBJ2-7
DNA: TGTGCCAGCAGCGTAGAGGCAGGTTACTACGAGCAGTACTTC
CDR3: CASSVEAGYYEQYF

D: TRBD1
V: TRBV27
size: few
J: TRBJ2-1
DNA: TGTGCCAGTGGGGACAGGGCCTCCTACAATGAGCAGTTCTTC
CDR3: CASGDRASYNEQFF

D: TRBD2
V: TRBV25-1
size: .
J: TRBJ2-5
DNA: TGTGCCAGCAGTGAATCGGGGGGGAGGGAGACCCAGTACTTC
CDR3: CASSESGGRETQYF

D: .
V: TRBV7-2
size: .
J: TRBJ2-1
DNA: TGTGCCAGCAGCTTAAGGTCTAGCAAGGCCCTCTCCTACAATGAGCAGTTCTTC
CDR3: CASSLRSSKALSYNEQFF

D: .
V: TRBV27
size: .
J: TRBJ2-7
DNA: TGTGCCAGCAGTTTTAGGGGACAAGGCTACGAGCAGTACTTC
CDR3: CASSFRGQGYEQYF

D: .
V: TRBV6-5
size: .
J: TRBJ1-1
DNA: TGTGCCAGCAGTTACGGACAACTGAACACTGAAGCTTTCTTT
CDR3: CASSYGQLNTEAFF

D: .
V: TRBV7-6
size: .
J: TRBJ2-2
DNA: TGTGCCAGCAGCTTAGGAGGGTCTCTCTTTCCCGGGGAGCTGTTTTTT
CDR3: CASSLGGSLFPGELFF

D: .
V: TRBV19
size: .
J: TRBJ1-4
DNA: TGTGCCAGTAGTATAGTCGGGCCAGGTTGGAGGACTAATGAAAAACTGTTTTTT
CDR3: CASSIVGPGWRTNEKLFF

D: .
V: TRBV29-1
size: .
J: TRBJ2-1
DNA: TGCAGCGGACGGAGTGGCTCCTGGGAGTACAATGAGCAGTTCTTC
CDR3: CSGRSGSWEYNEQFF

D: TRBD1
V: TRBV5-1
size: .
J: TRBJ2-7
DNA: TGCGCCAGCAGCTTGGAGGGGGCCAGGCTCGAGGCCTACGAGCAGTACTTC
CDR3: CASSLEGARLEAYEQYF

D: .
V: TRBV13
size: once
J: TRBJ2-1
DNA: TGTGCCAGCAGCTCCCCCTCAAATCTAGCAGAGCAGTTCTTC
CDR3: CASSSPSNLAEQFF

D: .
V: TRBV14
size: .
J: TRBJ1-4
DNA: TGTGCCAGCAGCCAAGAAAGGAGGGGCTGGGTCGATGAAAAACTGTTTTTT
CDR3: CASSQERRGWVDEKLFF

D: .
V: TRBV4-2
size: .
J: TRBJ2-1
DNA: TGTGCCAGCAGCCAATCCGACGGTAGCGCGTTTTATGAGCAGTTCTTC
CDR3: CASSQSDGSAFYEQFF

D: TRBD2
V: TRBV30
size: .
J: TRBJ2-3
DNA: TGTGCCTGGAGTGTTGAGCGGGGGAGCACAGATACGCAGTATTTT
CDR3: CAWSVERGSTDTQYF